A single sample is the source of the 5 T cell receptor beta chains below, sequenced in a study of blood T cell repertoires in COVID-19. TCRdb's copy holds only in-frame clones and misses some; the assay was immunoSEQ multiplex PCR. The table includes around 160,000 clones, 80% detected once. The sample consisted of PBMCs or T cells enriched from blood (not recorded which). Receptors originate from a woman aged 55-70 years who had recovered from COVID-19.

This chain connects TRBV2 to TRBJ1-6; possible D gene TRBD1, 6 bases. V lost 7 bases and J lost 9, with 19 bases in between. CDR1 is SNHLY, CDR2 FYNNEI, per germline. This CDR3 is 15 amino acids long. The CDR3 is CASMGGQGSGSPLHF. The CDR3 DNA reads TGTGCCAGCATGGGGGGGCAGGGAAGTGGTTCACCCCTCCACTTT.

This sequence joins TRBV3-1 (or the pseudogene TRBV3-2) and TRBJ1-2, with a possible D match to TRBD1 (6 bases). Germline V gene sequence: CDR1 LGHDT, CDR2 YNNKEL (reference sequence). The CDR3 runs 14 residues. V was pared by 2 bases and J by 4 bases, with 11 bases between. The CDR3 reads CASSQLGGSYGYTF. The CDR3 nucleotides read TGTGCCAGCAGCCAACTAGGGGGTAGCTATGGCTACACCTTC.

This clone is a singleton in its sample. The CDR3, as DNA: TGTGCCAGCAGCTTACAAACAGGGTCAGGAAACACCATATATTTT. It yields the protein CASSLQTGSGNTIYF. The chain employs TRBV7-2 and TRBJ1-3; tentative D call: TRBD1 (6 bases). V lost 2 bases and J lost 4, with 12 bases in between. This CDR3 has 15 residues. The germline V gene has CDR1 SGHTA and CDR2 FQGNSA.

The chain combines TRBV19 with TRBJ1-1; 7 bases are a match to TRBD1. CDR3 length: 15 residues. Germline V gene sequence: CDR1 LNHDA, CDR2 SQIVND (reference sequence). With V trimmed by 0 bases and J by 6 bases, 7 bases remained unmatched. The CDR3 DNA reads as TGTGCCAGTAGTATAGATCCCTCCAGGGGGGCTGAAGCTTTCTTT. It is translated as CASSIDPSRGAEAFF. The full variable domain, completed using reference TRBV19 and TRBJ1-1, is DGGITQSPKYLFRKEGQNVTLSCEQNLNHDAMYWYRQDPGQGLRLIYYSQIVNDFQKGDIAEGYSVSREKKESFPLTVTSAQKNPTAFYLCASSIDPSRGAEAFFGQGTRLTVV.

The chain recombines TRBV7-9 with TRBJ2-6; TRBD2 might be the D (6 bases). Germline values: CDR1 SEHNR, CDR2 FQNEAQ (reference sequence). The CDR3 length is 17 residues. V gave up 5 bases and J gave up 0 bases, with 14 bases separating them. The CDR3: CASSPRDLRSGANVLTF. DNA of the CDR3: TGTGCCAGCAGCCCGCGGGACCTACGCTCTGGGGCCAACGTCCTGACTTTC.